The T cell receptor (beta chain) under discussion was sequenced for a study of identical twins. Study-wide results and caveats: Abundant beta clonotypes from cord blood bore fewer insertions; memory repertoires lacked this pattern.

Worth noting for this clonotype: The antigen remains unidentified. One end of the junction is discordant with germline, which a read error may explain.

TCRdb passed the 5' RACE reads through MiXCR, listing each CDR3 protein once. The repertoire holds 1.5 million to 2 million distinct CDR3 sequences, with under 35% as singletons. Sequencing was carried out using cord blood. The sequence came from a newborn girl in good health.

The CDR3 region has the DNA TGTGCCAGCAGCTTAGGAGCCAGGGTAGTATATTCACCCCCCCACTTT. As protein: CASSLGARVVYSPPHF. V usage is TRBV7-2 and J usage is TRBJ1-6; D is perhaps TRBD1 (5 bases). This CDR3 has 16 residues. CDR1 and CDR2 (germline): SGHTA, FQGNSA.